The 18 T cell receptor beta chains presented below share a single source sample, sequenced in a study of blood T cell repertoires in COVID-19. Produced via immunoSEQ multiplex PCR; TCRdb's table is partial and in-frame only. The repertoire holds tens of thousands of clones, approximately 88% seen once, with 4.5% to 7% in the top ten. The specimen sequenced was peripheral blood. Every receptor here comes from a man between 45 and 60 years old with active COVID-19.

On this clone: This same CDR3 is encoded by further DNA sequences in the sample. The CDR3 DNA is TGTGCCAGCAGTTTACGGTCCTACGAGCAGTACTTC. It specifies CASSLRSYEQYF. This chain connects TRBV28 to TRBJ2-7; D gene ambiguous. Trimming removed 2 bases at V and 1 base at J, with 3 bases between. The CDR3 has 12 amino acids. Germline V gene data show CDR1 as MDHEN and CDR2 as SYDVKM. Full variable domain (outside the CDR3, taken from reference TRBV28 and TRBJ2-7): DVKVTQSSRYLVKRTGEKVFLECVQDMDHENMFWYRQDPGLGLRLIYFSYDVKMKEKGDIPEGYSVSREKKERFSLILESASTNQTSMYLCASSLRSYEQYFGPGTRLTVT.

The chain couples TRBV7-6 to TRBJ2-2; tentative D call: TRBD1 (7 bases). The length of the CDR3 is 17 residues. V was shortened by 4 bases and J by 6 bases, with 21 bases between the two germline ends. In germline, CDR1 is SGHVS, CDR2 FNYEAQ. This chain's CDR3 is CASSSFTDRASAGELFF. The CDR3 coding sequence is TGTGCCAGCAGCTCTTTCACTGACAGGGCTAGCGCCGGGGAGCTGTTTTTT.

The chain is built from TRBV10-3 and TRBJ1-1; TRBD1 aligns across 9 bases. The germline V gene has CDR1 ENHRY and CDR2 SYGVKD. This CDR3 contains 18 residues. Germline trimming cut 0 bases from V and 0 bases from J; bases unmatched to any gene: 8. CDR3 DNA: TGTGCCATCAGTGAGTCGTCAGGACAGGGGACCTTGAACACTGAAGCTTTCTTT. Protein: CAISESSGQGTLNTEAFF.

The table lists this clone with a count of one. This chain connects TRBV6-5 to TRBJ2-7, with a tentative D call TRBD2 (5 bases). Germline CDR1 is MNHEY and CDR2 is SVGAGI. Between the trimmed V and J ends, which lost 0 bases and 7 bases, there was a span of 13 bases. This CDR3 spans 14 amino acids. This CDR3 reads CASSYSTTVREQYF. In nucleotides, the CDR3 is TGTGCCAGCAGTTACTCGACTACGGTCCGAGAGCAGTACTTC.

V usage is TRBV6-1 and J usage is TRBJ2-1, with 8 positions matching TRBD1. The V segment lost 3 bases and the J segment 8 bases; nucleotides outside the gene matches: 12. Germline V lookup: CDR1 MNHNS, CDR2 SASEGT. The CDR3 sequence is 16 residues long. The CDR3 sequence: CASSDLWGRGRDEQFF. The CDR3 coding sequence is TGTGCCAGCAGTGACCTGTGGGGCAGGGGGCGGGATGAGCAGTTCTTC.

This clone has a handful of counts. The CDR3 loop is CASSYTSGSTDTQYF. The CDR3 DNA follows: TGTGCCAGCAGTTACACTAGCGGGAGCACAGATACGCAGTATTTT. The chain has TRBV6-2 or TRBV6-3 and TRBJ2-3; 9 nucleotides line up with TRBD2. J lost 0 bases, V lost 2 bases, and 0 bases had no gene match. This CDR3 is 15 amino acids long. Germline CDR1 and CDR2: MNHEY and SVGEGT.

The chain links TRBV7-8 to TRBJ2-7; 10 nucleotides align to TRBD2. The CDR3 consists of 15 residues. Germline trimming cut 5 bases from V and 7 bases from J; bases unmatched to any gene: 11. Germline CDR1 is SGHVS and CDR2 is FQNEAQ. The CDR3 bases are TGTGCCAGCAGCCTCACTAGCGGGGTTAAGAGGGAGCAGTACTTC. The encoded protein is CASSLTSGVKREQYF.

The chain uses TRBV18 and TRBJ2-1; 7 bases are shared with TRBD1. The length of the CDR3 is 15 residues. CDR1 KGHSH and CDR2 LQKENI come from the germline V gene. Trimming took 4 bases from V and 3 from J; bases not matched to a gene: 6. CDR3 coding DNA: TGTGCCAGCTCACGGGAGACAGGGATCTACAATGAGCAGTTCTTC. It translates to CASSRETGIYNEQFF.

The chain carries TRBV7-9 and TRBJ2-7, with D possibly being TRBD2 (5 bases). CDR3 size: 15 residues. Germline CDR1 is SEHNR and CDR2 is FQNEAQ (reference sequence). Trimming took 5 bases from V and 3 from J, leaving 17 bases between them. The CDR3 sequence: CASSPRANGDYEQYF. CDR3 coding DNA: TGTGCCAGCAGCCCTCGAGCCAACGGGGACTACGAGCAGTACTTC. Supplemented by reference TRBV7-9 and TRBJ2-7, the full variable domain reads DTGVSQNPRHKITKRGQNVTFRCDPISEHNRLYWYRQTLGQGPEFLTYFQNEAQLEKSRLLSDRFSAERPKGSFSTLEIQRTEQGDSAMYLCASSPRANGDYEQYFGPGTRLTVT.

The chain joins TRBV29-1 to TRBJ2-7; possible D gene TRBD2, 5 bases. Germline V gene data show CDR1 as SQVTM and CDR2 as ANQGSEA. This CDR3 spans 14 amino acids. Trimming cost V 3 bases and J 0 bases, with 12 bases left between them. This CDR3 reads CSVDFGLSSYEQYF. The CDR3 DNA follows: TGCAGCGTTGATTTCGGACTCAGCTCCTACGAGCAGTACTTC.

This chain connects TRBV9 to TRBJ2-5; TRBD2 aligns across 8 bases. Germline V gene lookup returns CDR1 SGDLS and CDR2 YYNGEE. After removal of 0 bases from V and 5 bases from J, the junction contained 3 bases not matched to a gene. This CDR3 contains 14 residues. The CDR3 spells CASSVEGGGETQYF. CDR3 nucleotides: TGTGCCAGCAGCGTAGAGGGCGGGGGGGAGACCCAGTACTTC.

The chain recombines TRBV4-3 with TRBJ1-4; possibly TRBD1 for D (6 bases). Germline CDR1 LGHNA, CDR2 YSLEER. CDR3 length: 18 residues. The germline V and J ends were trimmed by 3 bases and 5 bases, with 22 bases remaining between them. CDR3 region: CASSHLHLGDIRNEKLFF. CDR3 in DNA: TGCGCCAGCAGCCACCTCCACCTTGGGGACATTCGAAATGAAAAACTGTTTTTT.

This rearrangement joins TRBV5-1 to TRBJ2-1; TRBD2 matches at 15 bases. CDR1 and CDR2 from the germline V gene are SGHRS and YFSETQ. There are 17 residues in the CDR3. The V segment lost 4 bases and the J segment 3 bases; nucleotides outside the gene matches: 5. DNA of the CDR3: TGCGCCAGCAGCCTCGGGACTAGCGGGGGGCACTACAATGAGCAGTTCTTC. Amino acids: CASSLGTSGGHYNEQFF. The full variable domain, its missing parts supplied by reference TRBV5-1 and TRBJ2-1, is KAGVTQTPRYLIKTRGQQVTLSCSPISGHRSVSWYQQTPGQGLQFLFEYFSETQRNKGNFPGRFSGRQFSNSRSEMNVSTLELGDSALYLCASSLGTSGGHYNEQFFGPGTRLTVL.

This chain uses TRBV28 with TRBJ2-1; D is possibly TRBD2 (5 bases). CDR1 is MDHEN and CDR2 is SYDVKM in the germline V gene. V shed 8 bases and J shed 9 bases, with 14 bases lying between them. There are 12 residues in the CDR3. This CDR3 reads CASWVATGEQFF. The CDR3 DNA follows: TGTGCCAGCTGGGTAGCGACGGGTGAGCAGTTCTTC.

V is TRBV6-5 and J is TRBJ2-1; the match to TRBD2 covers 7 bases. There are 14 residues in the CDR3. Losses at the gene ends were 4 bases for V and 5 bases for J; bases not matched to a gene: 5. Looked up from germline, CDR1 is MNHEY and CDR2 is SVGAGI. In DNA form, the CDR3 reads TGTGCCAGCAGTTCCGGGACTAACGACAATGAGCAGTTCTTC. It translates to CASSSGTNDNEQFF.

This clone was seen once. J is TRBJ2-2 and V is TRBV6-2 or TRBV6-3, with D possibly TRBD1 on 6 matching bases. Trimming cost V 4 bases and J 3 bases, with 6 bases left between them. The CDR3 has 13 amino acids. Germline-derived CDR1 and CDR2 are MNHEY and SVGEGT. Written as DNA, the CDR3 is TGTGCCAGCAGTTCAGGGGACACCGGGGAGCTGTTTTTT. Protein product: CASSSGDTGELFF.

The chain uses TRBV28 and TRBJ1-2, with no clear D. V lost 4 bases, J lost 5 bases, and 14 bases lay in between. The CDR3 loop spans 14 amino acids. Looked up from germline, CDR1 is MDHEN and CDR2 is SYDVKM. The CDR3 DNA follows: TGTGCCAGCAGTTCGCGACCTGGCGGTTATGGCTACACCTTC. This encodes CASSSRPGGYGYTF.

The chain carries TRBV24-1 and TRBJ2-5; D is perhaps TRBD1 (5 bases). There are 15 residues in the CDR3. Per germline, CDR1 KGHDR and CDR2 SFDVKD. V was trimmed by 4 bases and J by 2 bases, leaving 13 bases between them. The CDR3 nucleotides are TGTGCCACCAGTGACCAAGCAGGGCCTCAAGAGACCCAGTACTTC. Amino acid sequence: CATSDQAGPQETQYF.